The 2 T cell receptor beta chains presented below share a single source sample, sequenced in a study of technical replicates of blood from a few donors. The data were produced by immunoSEQ multiplex PCR, yet TCRdb's version contains in-frame clones alone and is incomplete. The sample gives about 73,000 clones, about 92% of which show up once; 0.25% is in the top ten. Sequencing was done on a sample of T cells isolated from PBMCs. These receptors all come from a human donor in good health.

The chain combines TRBV5-1 with TRBJ1-1, with TRBD1 matching over 8 bases. The CDR3 spans 13 residues. The J segment lost 4 bases and the V segment lost 1 base, leaving 0 bases of the junction unmatched. The germline V gene has CDR1 SGHRS and CDR2 YFSETQ. CDR3 DNA: TGCGCCAGCAGCTTGACAGGGGGCACTGAAGCTTTCTTT. Protein sequence: CASSLTGGTEAFF.

Concerning this clone itself: The junction does not match germline at one end; this may be a read error. V and J are TRBV2 and TRBJ1-2, with TRBD1 matching 7 bases. The germline CDR1 and CDR2 sequences are SNHLY and FYNNEI. The CDR3 has 11 amino acids. DNA of the CDR3: TGTGCCAGCAGGTCCGGGACAGAGACTTTCTTC. Translation gives CASRSGTETFF.